These T cell receptor beta chains were read from a single sample in a study of T-cell memory formation after mild COVID-19. TCRdb re-called the 5' RACE reads with MiXCR, one entry per CDR3 protein. The sample lists 80,000 to 90,000 distinct CDR3 sequences, around a quarter occurring once. The sequenced sample consisted of PBMCs or a T cell subset sorted from them (not recorded which). These receptors were collected from a man between 18 and 29 years old who had mild COVID-19 (a few samples of this study predate the infection). Cell type and time point are not known. Both conserved end residues are part of each CDR3. The D gene is left open where the match is weak. The size field is filled for only some rows; it gives once, few, many or a size class.

v_call,cdr3_length,clone_size,j_call,d_call,cdr3_aa,cdr3_nt
TRBV4-1,13,NA,TRBJ2-2,NA,CASSHGPTGELFF,TGCGCCAGCAGCCATGGACCAACCGGGGAGCTGTTTTTT
TRBV29-1,14,few,TRBJ2-5,NA,CSVEVAGAGETQYF,TGCAGCGTTGAAGTTGCGGGGGCTGGAGAGACCCAGTACTTC
TRBV27,15,few,TRBJ2-1,NA,CASRTTNSVYNEQFF,TGTGCCAGCAGGACGACCAACAGTGTCTACAATGAGCAGTTCTTC
TRBV4-3,13,NA,TRBJ2-3,NA,CASSPDLGDTQYF,TGCGCCAGCAGCCCAGACTTGGGAGATACGCAGTATTTT
TRBV27,13,NA,TRBJ1-2,TRBD1,CASRPTGGYGYTF,TGTGCCAGCAGGCCTACAGGGGGCTATGGCTACACCTTC
TRBV19,15,NA,TRBJ2-2,TRBD1,CASSYGTGYTGELFF,TGTGCCAGTAGTTATGGGACAGGGTACACCGGGGAGCTGTTTTTT
TRBV7-9,14,NA,TRBJ1-1,NA,CASSFTTRGAEAFF,TGTGCCAGCAGCTTTACAACGAGGGGCGCTGAAGCTTTCTTT
TRBV7-9,12,NA,TRBJ2-7,NA,CASSYGSYEQYF,TGTGCCAGCAGTTATGGATCCTACGAGCAGTACTTC
TRBV7-8,13,NA,TRBJ2-1,TRBD1,CASRSGGLNEQFF,TGTGCCAGCAGGTCAGGGGGCCTCAATGAGCAGTTCTTC
TRBV4-1,13,NA,TRBJ2-5,NA,CASSHRDQETQYF,TGCGCCAGCAGCCATCGGGACCAAGAGACCCAGTACTTC
TRBV15,17,NA,TRBJ2-3,TRBD2,CATSRGRGGGNTDTQYF,TGTGCCACCAGCAGGGGAAGGGGCGGGGGAAACACAGATACGCAGTATTTT
TRBV4-3,18,NA,TRBJ2-7,NA,CASSQDIGFDTAAYEQYF,TGCGCCAGCAGCCAAGATATCGGTTTTGACACCGCGGCCTACGAGCAGTACTTC
TRBV20-1,15,NA,TRBJ1-1,NA,CSASVGLGMNTEAFF,TGCAGTGCTAGTGTGGGGCTCGGCATGAACACTGAAGCTTTCTTT
TRBV6-6,15,NA,TRBJ2-5,TRBD2,CASSSRTSGGETQYF,TGTGCCAGCAGTTCCAGGACTAGCGGGGGGGAGACCCAGTACTTC
TRBV28,14,NA,TRBJ2-7,NA,CASSPPGSSYEQYF,TGTGCCAGCAGTCCCCCAGGGAGCTCCTACGAGCAGTACTTC
TRBV28,13,few,TRBJ2-3,TRBD1,CASTTGGTDTQYF,TGTGCCAGCACCACAGGGGGCACAGATACGCAGTATTTT
TRBV2,13,NA,TRBJ2-2,NA,CAAFSANTGELFF,TGTGCCGCGTTCTCCGCGAACACCGGGGAGCTGTTTTTT
TRBV2,12,NA,TRBJ2-2,NA,CAYWSNTGELFF,TGTGCCTACTGGAGCAACACCGGGGAGCTGTTTTTT
TRBV15,15,NA,TRBJ2-7,TRBD2,CATSSRLAASYEQYF,TGTGCCACCAGCAGTCGGCTAGCGGCCTCCTACGAGCAGTACTTC
TRBV5-1,14,NA,TRBJ1-1,NA,CASSLALGYTEAFF,TGCGCCAGCAGCTTGGCCCTCGGGTACACTGAAGCTTTCTTT
TRBV7-9,12,few,TRBJ2-7,NA,CASSLDTYEQYF,TGTGCCAGCAGCTTAGACACCTACGAGCAGTACTTC
TRBV12-3/TRBV12-4,12,NA,TRBJ2-1,NA,CASSLTRGESFF,TGTGCCAGCAGTTTAACTCGCGGGGAGTCGTTCTTC
TRBV7-9,14,NA,TRBJ2-5,NA,CASSASGAWETQYF,TGTGCCAGCAGCGCATCAGGGGCCTGGGAGACCCAGTACTTC
TRBV7-9,13,NA,TRBJ1-1,NA,CASRPTGLSEAFF,TGTGCCAGCAGACCAACAGGGCTCTCTGAAGCTTTCTTT
TRBV5-1,13,NA,TRBJ1-5,NA,CASSSGGNQPQHF,TGCGCCAGCAGCTCAGGGGGCAATCAGCCCCAGCATTTT
TRBV4-3,15,NA,TRBJ1-3,NA,CASSQVGGAGNTIYF,TGCGCCAGCAGCCAAGTAGGGGGGGCAGGAAACACCATATATTTT
TRBV6-2/TRBV6-3,14,NA,TRBJ1-1,NA,CASSSEFRGSEAFF,TGTGCCAGCAGTTCCGAGTTCAGGGGTTCTGAAGCTTTCTTT
TRBV5-1,16,many,TRBJ2-1,NA,CASSLAGADSYNEQFF,TGCGCCAGCAGCTTGGCCGGGGCGGACTCCTACAATGAGCAGTTCTTC
TRBV11-1,21,many,TRBJ2-1,TRBD2,CASSSPRPGTDLAGTYNEQFF,TGTGCCAGCAGCTCACCAAGGCCCGGGACAGATCTAGCGGGGACTTACAATGAGCAGTTCTTC
TRBV5-1,14,NA,TRBJ1-2,NA,CASSDVGRGYGYTF,TGCGCCAGCAGCGACGTCGGACGGGGCTATGGCTACACCTTC
TRBV29-1,16,few,TRBJ2-2,TRBD1,CSALLPGQSDEGELFF,TGCAGCGCCCTTCTACCGGGACAGTCAGACGAGGGGGAGCTGTTTTTT
TRBV7-9,15,NA,TRBJ2-3,NA,CASSQSAVNTDTQYF,TGTGCCAGCAGCCAAAGTGCGGTTAACACAGATACGCAGTATTTT
TRBV10-3,14,few,TRBJ1-2,NA,CAISEGTGHYGYTF,TGTGCCATCAGTGAAGGAACAGGGCACTATGGCTACACCTTC
TRBV7-9,15,NA,TRBJ2-7,NA,CASSLLSGPSYEQYF,TGTGCCAGCAGCCTCCTATCGGGGCCCTCCTACGAGCAGTACTTC
TRBV7-2,16,NA,TRBJ2-2,NA,CASSLAFTPGTGELFF,TGTGCCAGCAGCTTAGCGTTCACGCCGGGCACCGGGGAGCTGTTTTTT
TRBV4-1,16,few,TRBJ1-1,TRBD1,CASSQDVTGRNTEAFF,TGCGCCAGCAGCCAAGATGTGACAGGGAGAAACACTGAAGCTTTCTTT
TRBV29-1,13,NA,TRBJ2-1,NA,CSVIPPALNEQFF,TGCAGCGTCATCCCCCCTGCGCTCAATGAGCAGTTCTTC
TRBV12-3/TRBV12-4,15,few,TRBJ2-1,NA,CASSNREGGYNEQFF,TGTGCCAGCAGTAACAGGGAGGGAGGATACAATGAGCAGTTCTTC
TRBV4-1,14,few,TRBJ1-1,NA,CASSPLDSNTEAFF,TGCGCCAGCAGCCCATTAGACTCGAACACTGAAGCTTTCTTT
TRBV27,16,NA,TRBJ2-5,TRBD2,CASRTYSGGARETQYF,TGTGCCAGCAGGACCTATAGCGGGGGGGCCCGGGAGACCCAGTACTTC
TRBV9,16,NA,TRBJ2-3,TRBD2,CASSGKKRGARDTQYF,TGTGCCAGCAGCGGGAAAAAGCGGGGGGCGCGAGATACGCAGTATTTT
TRBV6-1,14,many,TRBJ2-5,TRBD2,CASSEAGGQETQYF,TGTGCCAGCAGTGAAGCGGGGGGGCAAGAGACCCAGTACTTC
TRBV4-2,16,few,TRBJ2-6,TRBD1,CASSQDRDSGANVLTF,TGTGCCAGCAGCCAGGACAGGGACTCTGGGGCCAACGTCCTGACTTTC
TRBV15,14,NA,TRBJ1-1,TRBD1,CATSTYRGRTEAFF,TGTGCCACCAGCACTTACAGGGGGCGGACTGAAGCTTTCTTT
TRBV27,16,NA,TRBJ1-1,NA,CASSSSGLSGDTEAFF,TGTGCCAGCAGTAGTTCGGGACTCTCTGGGGACACTGAAGCTTTCTTT